This passage covers 4 T cell receptor beta chains from one sample sequenced in a study of OX40 agonist ivuxolimab in advanced cancers. TCRdb's table, derived via immunoSEQ multiplex PCR, lists solely in-frame clones and lacks some. The sample has more than 25,000 clones; less than 85% are singletons. The specimen was CD4+ or CD8+ T cells sorted from blood, collected in a trial of the OX40 agonist ivuxolimab. The receptors were gathered from an adult with an advanced solid tumor such as melanoma, head and neck, liver or kidney cancer.

The gene calls are TRBV7-9 and TRBJ2-7, with 11 bases identical to TRBD2. V lost 0 bases to trimming and J lost 3 bases; unmatched junction nucleotides: 10. The CDR3 has 18 amino acids. Germline CDR1 and CDR2: SEHNR and FQNEAQ (reference sequence). CDR3 coding DNA: TGTGCCAGCAGCTTAGCTTGGATAGCGGGAGGGCCGGGCTACGAGCAGTACTTC. This gives the protein CASSLAWIAGGPGYEQYF. The whole variable domain, filled in from reference TRBV7-9 and TRBJ2-7, reads DTGVSQNPRHKITKRGQNVTFRCDPISEHNRLYWYRQTLGQGPEFLTYFQNEAQLEKSRLLSDRFSAERPKGSFSTLEIQRTEQGDSAMYLCASSLAWIAGGPGYEQYFGPGTRLTVT.

V usage is TRBV7-9 and J usage is TRBJ2-7; a weak D match, TRBD2 (6 bases). The V and J ends lost 4 bases and 3 bases respectively, with 7 bases between them. This CDR3 is built from 12 residues. CDR1 is SEHNR, CDR2 FQNEAQ, per germline (reference sequence). The CDR3 loop is CASSSDYYEQYF. For the CDR3, the DNA is TGTGCCAGCAGCTCGGACTACTACGAGCAGTACTTC. Combining the CDR3 with reference TRBV7-9 and TRBJ2-7 gives the whole variable domain DTGVSQNPRHKITKRGQNVTFRCDPISEHNRLYWYRQTLGQGPEFLTYFQNEAQLEKSRLLSDRFSAERPKGSFSTLEIQRTEQGDSAMYLCASSSDYYEQYFGPGTRLTVT.

The chain recombines TRBV27 with TRBJ2-7; TRBD1 agrees at 8 bases. V lost 1 base and J lost 6; bases outside the gene matches: 8. The germline gives CDR1 MNHEY, CDR2 SMNVEV (reference sequence). There are 15 residues in the CDR3. CDR3 DNA sequence: TGTGCCAGCAGTTTATTGGGGACAGGCTGGCTCGAGCAGTACTTC. Translating it yields CASSLLGTGWLEQYF.

The genes are TRBV7-9 and TRBJ2-7; D possibly matches TRBD1 or TRBD2 (5 bases each). V shed 5 bases and J shed 5 bases, with 16 bases lying between them. Germline CDR1 is SEHNR and CDR2 is FQNEAQ (reference sequence). The CDR3 is made up of 14 amino acids. Written as DNA, the CDR3 is TGTGCCAGCAGCCTTCGTCTCAGGGACGACGAGCAGTACTTC. Its protein product is CASSLRLRDDEQYF.